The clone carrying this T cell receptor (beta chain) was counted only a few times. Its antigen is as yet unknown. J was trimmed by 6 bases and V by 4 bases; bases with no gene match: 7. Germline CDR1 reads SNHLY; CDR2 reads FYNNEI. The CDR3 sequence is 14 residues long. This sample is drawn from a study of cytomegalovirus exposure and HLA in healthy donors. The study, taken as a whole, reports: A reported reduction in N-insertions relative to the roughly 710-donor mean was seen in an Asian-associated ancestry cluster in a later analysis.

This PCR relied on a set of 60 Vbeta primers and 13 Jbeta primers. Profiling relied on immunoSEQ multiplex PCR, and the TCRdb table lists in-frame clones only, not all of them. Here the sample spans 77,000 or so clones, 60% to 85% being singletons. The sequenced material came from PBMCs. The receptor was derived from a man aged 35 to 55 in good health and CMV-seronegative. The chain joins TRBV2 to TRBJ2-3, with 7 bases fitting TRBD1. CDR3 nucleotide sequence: TGTGCCAGCAGTGTTAGTCGACAGGGCGATACGCAGTATTTT. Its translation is CASSVSRQGDTQYF.